Listed below are T cell receptor beta chains from one sample, sequenced in a study of T-cell memory formation after mild COVID-19. TCRdb ran MiXCR on the 5' RACE reads and lists one entry per CDR3 protein. The sample holds about half a million distinct CDR3 sequences, about 20% seen once. Sequencing used PBMCs or a T cell subset sorted from them (not recorded which). The source of these receptors is an adult woman who had mild COVID-19 (a few samples of this study predate the infection). Cell type and time point are not known. CDR3s include the opening cysteine and the closing phenylalanine or tryptophan. A D gene is named only where the DNA matches it firmly. Size tells how often a clone was seen (once, few, many) or the class of an expanded clone, and some rows leave it out.

D gene	V gene	J gene	clone size	CDR3 DNA	CDR3 protein
.	TRBV29-1	TRBJ2-5	few	TGCAGCGTTGAGAGCGGGCCCCAAGAGACCCAGTACTTC	CSVESGPQETQYF
.	TRBV28	TRBJ2-1	few	TGTGCCAGCAGTCTTAACGGGGGCAGCGATGAGCAGTTCTTC	CASSLNGGSDEQFF
TRBD2	TRBV20-1	TRBJ2-1	few	TGCAGTGCTAGAGATCCTCGGGACTACTACAATGAGCAGTTCTTC	CSARDPRDYYNEQFF
.	TRBV5-1	TRBJ2-3	many	TGCGCCAGCAGCTTGAGCCGGAGCACAGATACGCAGTATTTT	CASSLSRSTDTQYF
.	TRBV5-6	TRBJ1-2	.	TGTGCCAGCAGCTTGCGGGGGGCGAGGCATCGGGGCTACACCTTC	CASSLRGARHRGYTF
.	TRBV6-2/TRBV6-3	TRBJ2-3	.	TGTGCCAGCAGTTACGGGGTTACCTACACAGATACGCAGTATTTT	CASSYGVTYTDTQYF
.	TRBV3-1	TRBJ2-1	few	TGTGCCAGCAGCCGCCGGCTAGCGCCCTCACTATTCTTC	CASSRRLAPSLFF
.	TRBV7-3	TRBJ1-6	.	TGTGCCAGCAGCCCCCGGGAAGGGGATTCACCCCTCCACTTT	CASSPREGDSPLHF
.	TRBV12-3/TRBV12-4	TRBJ1-1	few	TGTGCCAGCACCCTAGGGGGGACTGAAGCTTTCTTT	CASTLGGTEAFF
TRBD2	TRBV7-2	TRBJ2-1	.	TGTGCCAGCAGCTCCACCCCCGGGACTAGCAGGTACAATGAGCAGTTCTTC	CASSSTPGTSRYNEQFF
.	TRBV5-1	TRBJ1-2	few	TGCGCCAGCAGCTTGCCCCTCGGGGCTCGGGAAGGCTACACCTTC	CASSLPLGAREGYTF
.	TRBV7-2	TRBJ1-1	.	TGTGCCAGCAGCTTAGAGGCAGGGTTTTGGACTTTCTTT	CASSLEAGFWTFF
.	TRBV4-1	TRBJ2-2	few	TGCGCCAGCGGAGTTGACAGGACCACCGGGGAGCTGTTTTTT	CASGVDRTTGELFF
.	TRBV5-5	TRBJ2-7	few	TGTGCCAGCAGCTTGGCCCACGGGATTTACAACGAGCAGTACTTC	CASSLAHGIYNEQYF
.	TRBV7-2	TRBJ2-7	many	TGTGCCAGCGCTCGCGGGACTTTCTACGAGCAGTACTTC	CASARGTFYEQYF
.	TRBV6-1	TRBJ1-6	few	TGTGCCAGCAGGGTGGACGGCACGAATAATTCACCCCTCCACTTT	CASRVDGTNNSPLHF
.	TRBV4-1	TRBJ1-5	.	TGCGCCAGCAGCCAAGGAGATTCGGGGGAACAGCCCCAGCATTTT	CASSQGDSGEQPQHF
.	TRBV7-9	TRBJ2-7	many	TGTGCCAGCAGATACGCGGGTAGGGGATCCTACGAGCAGTACTTC	CASRYAGRGSYEQYF
.	TRBV20-1	TRBJ2-1	many	TGCAGTGCTAGAATTAGCGCCGCCTACAATGAGCAGTTCTTC	CSARISAAYNEQFF
.	TRBV24-1	TRBJ1-2	.	TGTGCCACCAGTGTGGGGTATGACTATGGCTACACCTTC	CATSVGYDYGYTF
.	TRBV19	TRBJ1-5	many	TGTGCCAGTAATGCGTCCCCCAGCAATCAGCCCCAGCATTTT	CASNASPSNQPQHF
TRBD2	TRBV6-2/TRBV6-3	TRBJ2-1	.	TGTGCCAGCAGCTTTCTGACTAGCGGGAATTACAATGAGCAGTTCTTC	CASSFLTSGNYNEQFF
TRBD1	TRBV5-6	TRBJ2-7	few	TGTGCCAGCAGCTTCCCGGACAGGGGTTCCGAGCAGTACTTC	CASSFPDRGSEQYF
TRBD2	TRBV27	TRBJ2-7	.	TGTGCCAGCAGGACTAGCGGGAACTACGAGCAGTACTTC	CASRTSGNYEQYF
TRBD1	TRBV5-1	TRBJ2-2	many	TGCGCCAGCAGACAGGGGGCGAGCACCGGGGAGCTGTTTTTT	CASRQGASTGELFF
TRBD2	TRBV6-2/TRBV6-3	TRBJ2-1	.	TGTGCCAGCAGTTACTCTAGCGGGAGGGCCGTGGGATACAATGAGCAGTTCTTC	CASSYSSGRAVGYNEQFF